Shown below are 21 T cell receptor beta chains from a single sample sequenced in a study of T cell repertoires in cytomegalovirus infection. No antigen has been assigned to these receptors. TCRdb recomputed calls from the reads with MiXCR, one row per CDR3 protein. This sample has some 900,000 distinct CDR3 sequences, with 32% found just once. The sample was cultured CD8+ T cells from PBMCs, taken from culture after CMV antigen stimulation. The receptors come from a human donor in good health (CMV status not recorded). Some clones in this sample may be carry-over from other donors' samples.

This clonotype was seen at least ten times. The chain combines TRBV7-9 with TRBJ1-1; D is unclear. The ends were cut back, 3 bases at V and 8 bases at J, with 13 bases in the middle. Germline loops: CDR1 SEHNR, CDR2 FQNEAQ (reference sequence). The CDR3 loop spans 13 amino acids. The CDR3 DNA is TGTGCCAGCAGCTTGGGAGTTTCGGCCGAAGCTTTCTTT. Protein: CASSLGVSAEAFF. The entire variable domain, with the rest obtained from reference TRBV7-9 and TRBJ1-1, is as follows: DTGVSQNPRHKITKRGQNVTFRCDPISEHNRLYWYRQTLGQGPEFLTYFQNEAQLEKSRLLSDRFSAERPKGSFSTLEIQRTEQGDSAMYLCASSLGVSAEAFFGQGTRLTVV.

This rearrangement joins TRBV19 to TRBJ2-1, with TRBD2 matching 12 bases. Germline trimming cut 7 bases from V and 3 bases from J; bases unmatched to any gene: 4. The CDR3 extends over 15 amino acids. Looked up from germline, CDR1 is LNHDA and CDR2 is SQIVND (reference sequence). CDR3 loop: CASIPTSGGYNEQFF. The DNA of the CDR3 is TGTGCCAGTATCCCGACTAGCGGGGGCTACAATGAGCAGTTCTTC.

This chain uses TRBV6-1 with TRBJ2-1, with D perhaps matching TRBD1 or TRBD2 (5 bases each). The V end was cut by 5 bases, the J end by 4 bases, with 18 bases between. The CDR3 extends over 16 amino acids. Germline lookup yields CDR1 MNHNS and CDR2 SASEGT. The CDR3 spells CASSILNQGRYNEQFF. Written as DNA, the CDR3 is TGTGCCAGCAGTATATTAAACCAGGGACGATACAATGAGCAGTTCTTC.

J is TRBJ2-3 and V is TRBV6-6; D ambiguous. The ends were cut back, 2 bases at V and 0 bases at J, with 6 bases in the middle. The CDR3 has 14 amino acids. Germline loops: CDR1 MNHNY, CDR2 SVGAGI (reference sequence). For the CDR3, the DNA is TGTGCCAGCAGTTACAATCCGAGCACAGATACGCAGTATTTT. Its translation is CASSYNPSTDTQYF.

This clonotype was seen a handful of times. V gene TRBV12-3 or TRBV12-4 combines with J gene TRBJ2-1; 9 nucleotides match TRBD2. The CDR3 contains 16 residues. The V segment lost 10 bases and the J segment 3 bases; nucleotides outside the gene matches: 13. The CDR3 nucleotides are TGTGCCACCACTGGGGTAGCGGGGGCCTTCTACAATGAGCAGTTCTTC. It is translated as CATTGVAGAFYNEQFF.

This clonotype was seen many times. CDR3 bases: TGTGCCAGCAGCCCAATTGAGGGGAAGTACGAGCAGTACGTC. It specifies CASSPIEGKYEQYV. The chain joins TRBV7-8 to TRBJ2-7; D tentatively reads TRBD1 or TRBD2 (5 bases each). CDR3 length: 14 residues. Per the germline V gene, CDR1 is SGHVS and CDR2 is FQNEAQ. Trimming took off 5 bases at V and 4 bases at J, with 15 bases between the two ends.

The V call is TRBV2, the J call TRBJ1-3; D is undetermined. Trimming removed 7 bases from V and 9 bases from J, with 10 bases in between. This CDR3 spans 11 amino acids. In germline, CDR1 is SNHLY, CDR2 FYNNEI. The CDR3 DNA reads TGTGCCAGCATCACGAGGCGCACCATATATTTT. Protein product: CASITRRTIYF. The whole variable domain, remainder taken from reference TRBV2 and TRBJ1-3, is EPEVTQTPSHQVTQMGQEVILRCVPISNHLYFYWYRQILGQKVEFLVSFYNNEISEKSEIFDDQFSVERPDGSNFTLKIRSTKLEDSAMYFCASITRRTIYFGEGSWLTVV.

V and J are TRBV3-1 and TRBJ2-2; D is tentatively TRBD1 or TRBD2 (6 bases each). The CDR3 sequence is 15 residues long. V lost 4 bases and J 7 bases, leaving 16 bases between the germline ends. CDR1 is LGHDT and CDR2 is YNNKEL in the germline V gene (reference sequence). In DNA, the CDR3 is TGTGCCAGCAGCCGAGGAGGGGGGCCCGGCGGGGAGCTGTTTTTT. Amino acids: CASSRGGGPGGELFF.

This clonotype has only a few counts. The chain has TRBV7-6 and TRBJ1-3; D perhaps matches TRBD1 (5 bases). The CDR3 contains 17 residues. The germline gives CDR1 SGHVS, CDR2 FNYEAQ. Trimming shortened V by 5 bases and J by 2 bases, and 19 bases separated the two germline ends. The CDR3 DNA reads TGTGCCAGCAGCCCCTTCCAAGGGCCCAGGGCTGGAAACACCATATATTTT. It codes for CASSPFQGPRAGNTIYF.

In this sample, this clonotype turned up a few times. The V gene is TRBV28, the J gene TRBJ2-2; no clear D. The V end lost 2 bases, the J end lost 3 bases, and 7 bases lay between the germline ends. Germline CDR1 is MDHEN and CDR2 is SYDVKM. The CDR3 contains 14 residues. CDR3 sequence: CASSLPTDTGELFF. The CDR3, as DNA: TGTGCCAGCAGTTTACCCACAGACACCGGGGAGCTGTTTTTT.

The rearrangement links TRBV12-5 to TRBJ1-4; 7 positions agree with TRBD1. This CDR3 spans 16 amino acids. J lost 8 bases, V lost 0 bases, and 9 bases had no gene match. From germline, CDR1 is LGHNT and CDR2 FRNRAP. The CDR3: CASGLVLAGDREKLFF. The DNA for the CDR3 is TGTGCTAGTGGTTTGGTACTGGCTGGGGACAGAGAAAAACTGTTTTTT.

The chain is built from TRBV29-1 and TRBJ1-1; unclear D gene. This CDR3 is 12 amino acids long. Germline assignment: CDR1 SQVTM and CDR2 ANQGSEA. The V and J ends lost 4 bases and 1 base respectively, with 7 bases between them. This CDR3 reads CSVVSQNTEAFF. The CDR3 DNA follows: TGCAGCGTTGTTAGCCAGAACACTGAAGCTTTCTTT.

V is TRBV19 and J is TRBJ1-5; D might be TRBD1 (6 bases). Trimming stripped 6 bases from V and 3 bases from J, with 9 bases between. Germline CDR1 and CDR2: LNHDA and SQIVND (reference sequence). CDR3 size: 13 residues. The CDR3 coding sequence is TGTGCCAGTAGGGACAGACCCAATCAGCCCCAGCATTTT. It yields the protein CASRDRPNQPQHF.

Ten or more counts support this clonotype. The chain has TRBV6-1 and TRBJ2-7; D is possibly TRBD2 (7 bases). Trimming pared 8 bases from V and 2 bases from J, leaving 19 bases between. This CDR3 has 15 amino acids. Germline V gene data show CDR1 as MNHNS and CDR2 as SASEGT. CDR3 amino acids: CASGGGTSLTYEQYF. CDR3 in DNA: TGTGCCAGCGGGGGGGGGACATCTCTAACCTACGAGCAGTACTTC.

As concerns this clonotype: Germline is not matched at one junction end, which may reflect a read error. The chain recombines TRBV19 with TRBJ1-1; D gene uncertain. The CDR3 is made up of 14 amino acids. Germline CDR1 is LNHDA and CDR2 is SQIVND (reference sequence). The CDR3 sequence is CVSRRDRGNTEAFF. The CDR3 DNA is TGTGTCAGTAGAAGGGATCGCGGGAACACTGAAGCTTTCTTT.

This clonotype was seen at least ten times. The rearrangement joins TRBV27 to TRBJ1-5, with 9 bases aligning to TRBD1. This CDR3 has 14 residues. The J segment lost 6 bases and the V segment lost 4 bases, leaving 4 bases of the junction unmatched. Germline CDR1 and CDR2: MNHEY and SMNVEV (reference sequence). CDR3 loop: CASSWGQGSQPQHF. The CDR3 nucleotides read TGTGCCAGCAGTTGGGGACAGGGCAGTCAGCCCCAGCATTTT.

This clonotype turned up a few times. V usage is TRBV24-1 and J usage is TRBJ2-1, with 7 bases that match TRBD2. Per germline, CDR1 KGHDR and CDR2 SFDVKD. The CDR3 sequence is 17 residues long. V was pared by 3 bases and J by 4 bases, with 11 bases of the junction left unmatched. The DNA of the CDR3 is TGTGCCACCAGTGATCCCGACCGAGCGGGGCAATACAATGAGCAGTTCTTC. It specifies CATSDPDRAGQYNEQFF.

V usage is TRBV6-2 or TRBV6-3 and J usage is TRBJ2-7, with 10 bases fitting TRBD1. Unmatched junction bases numbered 4, after V lost 0 bases and J lost 2 bases. Looked up from germline, CDR1 is MNHEY and CDR2 is SVGEGT. The CDR3 is 16 amino acids. CDR3 DNA sequence: TGTGCCAGCAGTTACTCTTCGGACAGGGGGACCTACGAGCAGTACTTC. Protein: CASSYSSDRGTYEQYF.

This clonotype has just a few counts. The chain is built from TRBV7-9 and TRBJ2-1; TRBD1 aligns across 11 bases. Germline V CDR1 and CDR2: SEHNR, FQNEAQ (reference sequence). J lost 7 bases, V lost 10 bases, and 9 bases had no gene match. The CDR3 has 14 amino acids. CDR3 nucleotides: TGTGCCATACAGGCGGACAGGGGGCGAAATGAGCAGTTCTTC. Its protein product is CAIQADRGRNEQFF.

This clonotype was picked up a small number of times. V is TRBV20-1 and J is TRBJ2-1; TRBD2 aligns across 10 bases. With 6 bases clipped from V and 4 bases from J, the junction kept 12 bases outside the gene matches. Germline-derived CDR1 and CDR2 are DFQATT and SNEGSKA (reference sequence). CDR3 length: 16 amino acids. Written as DNA, the CDR3 is TGCAGTGCCAGACGGAGAGCGGGGGGGGCATACAATGAGCAGTTCTTC. It translates to CSARRRAGGAYNEQFF.

This clonotype was observed many times. The CDR3 reads CASSPRDRGFFYEQYF. CDR3 coding DNA: TGTGCCAGCAGTCCAAGGGACAGGGGCTTTTTCTACGAGCAGTACTTC. This rearrangement joins TRBV12-3 or TRBV12-4 to TRBJ2-7, with TRBD1 matching 10 bases. The CDR3 is made up of 16 amino acids. Trimming removed 5 bases from V and 3 bases from J; junction bases left unmatched: 10.